These T cell receptor beta chains were read from a single sample in a study of control samples from healthy donors and cancer patients. Sequencing used immunoSEQ multiplex PCR; TCRdb keeps in-frame clones, though not all of them. In the table there are about 270,000 clones, almost 85% of which are singletons. Sequences were obtained from PBMCs. The receptors were gathered from a woman in her fifties or sixties with lung cancer. Each CDR3 is given with its conserved first and last residue. Each record gives: clone size, J gene, V gene, D gene, CDR3 protein, CDR3 DNA. The D gene is left open where the match is weak. A clone size is listed for some rows: how often the clone was seen (once, few, many), or a class if it is expanded.

NA	TRBJ1-2	TRBV9	NA	CASSVGTGNYGYTF	TGTGCCAGCAGCGTAGGCACAGGAAACTATGGCTACACCTTC
once	TRBJ1-2	TRBV5-1	NA	CASSSSGSGGYTF	TGCGCCAGCAGCTCCTCAGGGTCTGGGGGCTACACCTTC
NA	TRBJ1-2	TRBV5-6	TRBD1	CASSLQGAYGYTF	TGTGCCAGCAGCTTACAGGGGGCCTATGGCTACACCTTC
NA	TRBJ1-1	TRBV7-9	NA	CASSLLENTEAFF	TGTGCCAGCAGCTTACTGGAGAACACTGAAGCTTTCTTT
NA	TRBJ1-2	TRBV29-1	TRBD1	CSVGWGTGAGYTF	TGCAGCGTTGGATGGGGGACAGGGGCTGGCTACACCTTC
NA	TRBJ2-7	TRBV19	NA	CASSTQTGYYEQYF	TGTGCCAGTAGTACCCAGACAGGATACTACGAGCAGTACTTC
NA	TRBJ1-1	TRBV19	NA	CASRAGGGSLTEAFF	TGTGCCAGTAGAGCCGGGGGGGGCAGCCTTACTGAAGCTTTCTTT
NA	TRBJ1-2	TRBV28	NA	CASSLSGAYGYTF	TGTGCCAGCAGTTTATCGGGGGCCTATGGCTACACCTTC
NA	TRBJ1-2	TRBV5-6	NA	CASSLEPRLLNYGYTF	TGTGCCAGCAGCTTAGAGCCCAGGCTATTAAACTATGGCTACACCTTC
NA	TRBJ2-1	TRBV10-3	NA	CAIRPSSNEQFF	TGTGCCATTCGACCTAGCAGCAATGAGCAGTTCTTC
NA	TRBJ2-5	TRBV9	NA	CASSLGRQETQYF	TGTGCCAGCAGCCTGGGACGCCAAGAGACCCAGTACTTC
NA	TRBJ1-1	TRBV5-1	NA	CASSLKLVTEAFF	TGCGCCAGCAGCTTGAAATTGGTGACCGAAGCTTTCTTT
NA	TRBJ2-1	TRBV30	TRBD2	CAWEQTGTSGDEQFF	TGTGCCTGGGAACAAACCGGGACTAGCGGAGACGAGCAGTTCTTC
NA	TRBJ2-2	TRBV18	TRBD1	CASSRSLGTGGDTGELFF	TGTGCCAGCTCACGCTCGTTAGGGACAGGTGGAGACACCGGGGAGCTGTTTTTT
NA	TRBJ2-5	TRBV5-1	TRBD1	CASRLQGGQETQYF	TGCGCCAGCAGATTACAGGGGGGCCAAGAGACCCAGTACTTC
NA	TRBJ1-4	TRBV5-6	NA	CASSLNALGEKLFF	TGTGCCAGCAGCTTGAACGCCCTCGGTGAAAAACTGTTTTTT
NA	TRBJ1-1	TRBV5-1	TRBD1	CASSRDRANTEAFF	TGCGCCAGCAGCCGGGACAGAGCGAACACTGAAGCTTTCTTT
NA	TRBJ2-1	TRBV7-9	NA	CASSPGTHYNEQFF	TGTGCCAGCAGCCCGGGGACCCATTACAATGAGCAGTTCTTC
NA	TRBJ2-7	TRBV5-1	NA	CASSYDRSYEQYF	TGCGCCAGCAGCTACGACAGAAGCTACGAGCAGTACTTC
once	TRBJ1-6	TRBV6-5	TRBD1	CASRTGSANSPLHF	TGTGCCAGCAGGACAGGGTCCGCCAATTCACCCCTCCACTTT
NA	TRBJ2-7	TRBV7-3	TRBD2	CASSPQGLAGVQYF	TGTGCCAGCAGCCCTCAGGGACTAGCGGGAGTTCAGTACTTC
NA	TRBJ2-1	TRBV5-4	NA	CASSRGTGSSYNEQFF	TGTGCCAGCAGCCGCGGAACTGGAAGCTCCTACAATGAGCAGTTCTTC
once	TRBJ1-2	TRBV6-5	NA	CASSYVPGYGYTF	TGTGCCAGCAGTTACGTGCCAGGGTATGGCTACACCTTC
NA	TRBJ2-7	TRBV6-5	NA	CASTERQSQPEQYF	TGTGCCAGCACCGAGCGGCAGAGTCAACCCGAGCAGTACTTC
once	TRBJ1-4	TRBV28	TRBD1	CASSSLDRGRFGEKLFF	TGTGCCAGCAGTTCCCTGGACAGGGGGCGTTTTGGTGAAAAACTGTTTTTT
NA	TRBJ1-2	TRBV2	TRBD1	CASSEQGGGYTF	TGTGCCAGCAGTGAACAGGGGGGCGGCTACACCTTC
NA	TRBJ1-2	TRBV5-5	NA	CASSFAPYGYTF	TGTGCCAGCAGCTTCGCACCCTATGGCTACACCTTC
few	TRBJ2-7	TRBV27	TRBD2	CASSSRLALYEQYF	TGTGCCAGCAGTTCCCGACTAGCCCTCTACGAGCAGTACTTC
NA	TRBJ2-1	TRBV6-5	NA	CASRVDTYNEQFF	TGTGCCAGCAGAGTGGACACGTACAATGAGCAGTTCTTC
NA	TRBJ2-1	TRBV3-1/TRBV3-2	NA	CASSQPGLSEGEQFF	TGTGCCAGCAGCCAACCGGGACTTTCGGAGGGTGAGCAGTTCTTC
NA	TRBJ1-1	TRBV5-1	TRBD1	CASSTTGGNAEAFF	TGCGCCAGCAGCACGACAGGGGGGAACGCTGAAGCTTTCTTT
NA	TRBJ2-2	TRBV4-2	NA	CASSLYSRTENTGELFF	TGTGCCAGCAGCCTCTATTCAAGGACAGAGAACACCGGGGAGCTGTTTTTT
NA	TRBJ2-2	TRBV7-3	NA	CASSQQPGVTGELFF	TGTGCCAGCAGTCAGCAGCCGGGGGTCACCGGGGAGCTGTTTTTT
NA	TRBJ1-5	TRBV30	TRBD1	CAWSVGTVNQPQHF	TGTGCCTGGAGTGTCGGGACAGTCAATCAGCCCCAGCATTTT
NA	TRBJ1-1	TRBV9	NA	CASSVASVTEAFF	TGTGCCAGCAGCGTAGCATCGGTCACTGAAGCTTTCTTT
once	TRBJ2-3	TRBV28	NA	CASRGTGTDTQYF	TGTGCCAGCAGGGGAACAGGGACAGATACGCAGTATTTT
NA	TRBJ2-7	TRBV10-3	NA	CAISGGRVEQYF	TGTGCCATCAGTGGGGGACGGGTTGAGCAGTACTTC
NA	TRBJ2-5	TRBV2	TRBD1	CASLNGQGSETQYF	TGTGCCAGCCTTAACGGACAGGGGTCGGAGACCCAGTACTTC
NA	TRBJ1-1	TRBV18	TRBD1	CASSTDRAMNTEAFF	TGTGCCAGCTCAACGGACAGGGCTATGAACACTGAAGCTTTCTTT
NA	TRBJ1-3	TRBV28	TRBD1	CASRDTGAAGNTIYF	TGTGCCAGCAGGGACACAGGGGCCGCTGGAAACACCATATATTTT